One and the same sample provided the 5 T cell receptor beta chains below, sequenced in a study of T cell clonality in common variable immunodeficiency. The data were produced by immunoSEQ multiplex PCR, yet TCRdb's version contains in-frame clones alone and is incomplete. Listed for the sample are tens of thousands of clones, none seen a single time. Sequencing was performed on peripheral blood mononuclear cells. These receptors all come from a person between 18 and 70 years old in good health.

At least ten counts were recorded for this clone. The read ends 3 residues before the CDR3 terminus; that terminus is restored from the germline J gene. V and J are TRBV19 and TRBJ2-7; the match to TRBD2 covers 9 bases. V dropped 2 bases and J dropped 3; count of bases not matched to a gene: 5. CDR3 length: 15 amino acids. Germline V lookup: CDR1 LNHDA, CDR2 SQIVND (reference sequence). The CDR3 loop is CASSIRASGNYEQYF. The covered CDR3 bases are TGTGCCAGTAGTATAAGGGCTAGCGGGAACTACGAG.

This clone has a count of ten or more. The read halts 3 residues ahead of the CDR3 end, with the missing end drawn from the germline J gene. The gene calls are TRBV7-3 and TRBJ2-2, with D tentatively TRBD1 (5 bases). The V end lost 6 bases, the J end lost 5 bases, and 13 bases lay between the germline ends. Germline lookup yields CDR1 SGHTA and CDR2 FQGTGA. This CDR3 contains 14 residues. The CDR3 is CASRPLDTTGELFF. CDR3 bases read: TGTGCCAGCAGGCCATTGGACACGACCGGGGAG.

The table lists this clone with many counts. Read sequence stops 3 residues before the CDR3 end, and the germline J gene provides the missing end. The chain joins TRBV28 to TRBJ2-1; 10 bases align to TRBD2. CDR3 length equals 15 residues. V shed 2 bases and J 4 bases; nucleotides not matched to a gene: 2. Germline V gene sequence: CDR1 MDHEN, CDR2 SYDVKM. CDR3 amino acids: CASSLTSGIYNEQFF. The CDR3 DNA, read in part, is TGTGCCAGCAGTTTAACTAGCGGGATATACAATGAG.

This clone has a count of ten or more. The read ends 3 residues shy of where the CDR3 ends; the end is completed using the germline J gene. The chain has TRBV19 and TRBJ2-1, with TRBD2 matching over 10 bases. The CDR3 spans 16 residues. Germline V gene data show CDR1 as LNHDA and CDR2 as SQIVND (reference sequence). J gave up 7 bases and V 1 base, and 7 bases lay outside the gene matches. The sequenced CDR3 bases are TGTGCCAGTAGTATAGCCGCTAGCGGGAGCCAAAATGAG. Its translation: CASSIAASGSQNE. The full-length CDR3 reads as CASSIAASGSQNEQFF.

This clone came up many times. The CDR3 extends 3 residues past the end of the read, so its final part is completed from the germline J gene. The chain uses TRBV5-1 and TRBJ2-3; 9 nucleotides align to TRBD2. This CDR3 is 13 amino acids long. With 2 bases clipped from V and 7 bases from J, the junction kept 2 bases outside the gene matches. Germline CDR1 reads SGHRS; CDR2 reads YFSETQ. Partial CDR3 DNA: TGCGCCAGCAGCTTAGCGGGAGGTCATACG. It encodes CASSLAGGHT. Given in full, the CDR3 is CASSLAGGHTQYF.